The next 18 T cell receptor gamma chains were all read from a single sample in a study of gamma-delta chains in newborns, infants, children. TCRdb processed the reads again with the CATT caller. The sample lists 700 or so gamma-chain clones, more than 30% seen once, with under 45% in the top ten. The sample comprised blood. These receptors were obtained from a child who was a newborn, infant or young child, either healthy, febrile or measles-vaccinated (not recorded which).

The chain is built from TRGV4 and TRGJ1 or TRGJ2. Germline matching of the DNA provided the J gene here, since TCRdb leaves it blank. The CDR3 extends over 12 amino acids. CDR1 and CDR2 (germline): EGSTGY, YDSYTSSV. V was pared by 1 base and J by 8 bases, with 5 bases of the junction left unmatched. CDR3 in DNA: TGTGCCACCTGGGATGGAGTAGATAAGAAACTCTTT. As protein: CATWDGVDKKLF.

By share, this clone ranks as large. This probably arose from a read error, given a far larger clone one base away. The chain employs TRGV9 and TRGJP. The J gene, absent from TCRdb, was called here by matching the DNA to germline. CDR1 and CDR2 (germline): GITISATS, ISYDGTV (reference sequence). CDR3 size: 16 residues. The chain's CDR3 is CALWGVQELGKKIKVF. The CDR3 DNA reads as TGTGCCTTGTGGGGGGTGCAAGAGTTGGGCAAAAAAATCAAGGTATTT.

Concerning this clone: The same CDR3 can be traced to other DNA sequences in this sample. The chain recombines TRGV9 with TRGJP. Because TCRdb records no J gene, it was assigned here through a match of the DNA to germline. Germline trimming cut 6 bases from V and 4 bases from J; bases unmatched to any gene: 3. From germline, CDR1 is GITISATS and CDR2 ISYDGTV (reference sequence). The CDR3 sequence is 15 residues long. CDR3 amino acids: CALWNQELGKKIKVF. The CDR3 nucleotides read TGTGCCTTGTGGAATCAAGAGTTGGGCAAAAAAATCAAGGTATTT.

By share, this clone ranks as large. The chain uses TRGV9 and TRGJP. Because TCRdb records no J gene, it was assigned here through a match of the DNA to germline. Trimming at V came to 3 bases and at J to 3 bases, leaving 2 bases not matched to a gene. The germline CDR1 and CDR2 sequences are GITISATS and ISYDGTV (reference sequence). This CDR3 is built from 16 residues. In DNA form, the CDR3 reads TGTGCCTTGTGGGAGCCGCAAGAGTTGGGCAAAAAAATCAAGGTATTT. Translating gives CALWEPQELGKKIKVF.

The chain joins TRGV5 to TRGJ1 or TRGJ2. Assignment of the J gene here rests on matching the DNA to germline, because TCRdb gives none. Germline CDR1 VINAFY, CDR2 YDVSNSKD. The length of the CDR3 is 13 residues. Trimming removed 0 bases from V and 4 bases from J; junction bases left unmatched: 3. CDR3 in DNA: TGTGCCACCTGGGACAGGCAGTATTATAAGAAACTCTTT. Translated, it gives CATWDRQYYKKLF.

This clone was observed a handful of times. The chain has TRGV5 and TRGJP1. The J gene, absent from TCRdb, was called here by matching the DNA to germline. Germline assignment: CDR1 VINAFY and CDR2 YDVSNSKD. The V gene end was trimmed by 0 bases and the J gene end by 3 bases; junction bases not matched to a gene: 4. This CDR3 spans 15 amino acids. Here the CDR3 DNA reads TGTGCCACCTGGGACAGGCCCCCCACTGGTTGGTTCAAGATATTT. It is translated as CATWDRPPTGWFKIF.

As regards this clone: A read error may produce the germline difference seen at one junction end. The DNA for the CDR3 is TGTGCCACCGGGGATAGCCCAGATAAGAAACTCTTT. Encoded protein: CATGDSPDKKLF. The chain links TRGV8 to TRGJ1 or TRGJ2. No J segment appears in TCRdb, so it was assigned here by matching the sequence to germline. From germline, CDR1 is VENAVY and CDR2 YDSYNSRV. This CDR3 is 12 amino acids long.

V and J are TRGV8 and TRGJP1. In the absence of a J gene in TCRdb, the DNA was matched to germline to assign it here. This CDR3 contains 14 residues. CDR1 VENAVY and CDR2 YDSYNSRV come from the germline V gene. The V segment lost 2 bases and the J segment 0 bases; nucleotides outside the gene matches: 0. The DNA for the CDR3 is TGTGCCACCTGGGATAATACCACTGGTTGGTTCAAGATATTT. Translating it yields CATWDNTTGWFKIF.

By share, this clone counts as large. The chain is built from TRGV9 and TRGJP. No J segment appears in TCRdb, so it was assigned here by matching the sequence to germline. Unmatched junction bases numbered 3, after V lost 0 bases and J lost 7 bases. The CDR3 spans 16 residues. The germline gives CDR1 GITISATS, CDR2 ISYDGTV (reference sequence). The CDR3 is CALWEVTELGKKIKVF. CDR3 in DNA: TGTGCCTTGTGGGAGGTGACTGAGTTGGGCAAAAAAATCAAGGTATTT.

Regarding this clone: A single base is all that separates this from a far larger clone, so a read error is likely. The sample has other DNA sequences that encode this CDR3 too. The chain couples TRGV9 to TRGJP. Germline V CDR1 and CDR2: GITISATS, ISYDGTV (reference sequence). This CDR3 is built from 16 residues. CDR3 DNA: TGTGCCCTGTGGGAGGTGCAAGAGTTGGGCAAAAAAATCAAGGTATTT. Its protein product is CALWEVQELGKKIKVF.

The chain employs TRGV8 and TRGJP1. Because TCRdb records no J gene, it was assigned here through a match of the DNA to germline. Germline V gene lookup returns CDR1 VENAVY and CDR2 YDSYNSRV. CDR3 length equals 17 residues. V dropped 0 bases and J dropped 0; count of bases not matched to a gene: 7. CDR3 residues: CATWDRWGYTTGWFKIF. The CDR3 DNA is TGTGCCACCTGGGATAGGTGGGGATATACCACTGGTTGGTTCAAGATATTT.

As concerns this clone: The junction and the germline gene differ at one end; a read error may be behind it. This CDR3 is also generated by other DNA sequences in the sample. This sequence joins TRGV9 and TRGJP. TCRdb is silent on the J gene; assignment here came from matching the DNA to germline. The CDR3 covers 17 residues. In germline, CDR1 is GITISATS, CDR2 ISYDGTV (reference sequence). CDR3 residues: CALWEVTRELGKKIKVF. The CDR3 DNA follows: TGTGCCTTGTGGGAGGTGACCAGAGAGTTAGGCAAAAAAATCAAGGTATTT.

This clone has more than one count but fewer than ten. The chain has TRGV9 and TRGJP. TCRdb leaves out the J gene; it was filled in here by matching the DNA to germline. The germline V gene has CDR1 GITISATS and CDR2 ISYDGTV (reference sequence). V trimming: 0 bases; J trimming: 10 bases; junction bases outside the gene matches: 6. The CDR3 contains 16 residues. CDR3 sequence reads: CALWEVIRLGKKIKVF. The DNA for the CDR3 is TGTGCCTTGTGGGAGGTGATCAGATTGGGCAAAAAAATCAAGGTATTT.

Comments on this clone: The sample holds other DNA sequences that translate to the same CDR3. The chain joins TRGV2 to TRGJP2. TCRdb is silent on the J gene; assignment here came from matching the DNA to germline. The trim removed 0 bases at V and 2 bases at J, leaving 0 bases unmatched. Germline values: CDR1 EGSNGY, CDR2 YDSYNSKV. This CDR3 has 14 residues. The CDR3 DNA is TGTGCCACCTGGGACGGGAGTAGTGATTGGATCAAGACGTTT. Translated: CATWDGSSDWIKTF.

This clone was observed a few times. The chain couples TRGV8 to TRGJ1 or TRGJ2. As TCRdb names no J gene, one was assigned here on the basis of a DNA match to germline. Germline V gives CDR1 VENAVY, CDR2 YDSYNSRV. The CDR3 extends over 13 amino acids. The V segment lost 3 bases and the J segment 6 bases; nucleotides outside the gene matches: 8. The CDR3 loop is CATWDGLSYKKLF. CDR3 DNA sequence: TGTGCCACCTGGGATGGGTTGAGTTATAAGAAACTCTTT.

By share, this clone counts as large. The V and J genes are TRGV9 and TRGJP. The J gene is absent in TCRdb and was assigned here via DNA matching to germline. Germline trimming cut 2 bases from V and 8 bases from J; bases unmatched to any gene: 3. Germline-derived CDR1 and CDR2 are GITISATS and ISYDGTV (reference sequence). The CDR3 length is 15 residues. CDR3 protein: CALWEGKLGKKIKVF. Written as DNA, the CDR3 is TGTGCCTTGTGGGAGGGCAAGTTGGGCAAAAAAATCAAGGTATTT.

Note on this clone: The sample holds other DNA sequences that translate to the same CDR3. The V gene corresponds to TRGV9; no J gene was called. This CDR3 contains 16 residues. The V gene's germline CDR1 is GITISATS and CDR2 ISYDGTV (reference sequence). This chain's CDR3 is CALWEVQEVGKKIKVF. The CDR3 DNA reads TGTGCCTTGTGGGAGGTGCAAGAGGTGGGCAAAAAAATAAAGGTCTTT.

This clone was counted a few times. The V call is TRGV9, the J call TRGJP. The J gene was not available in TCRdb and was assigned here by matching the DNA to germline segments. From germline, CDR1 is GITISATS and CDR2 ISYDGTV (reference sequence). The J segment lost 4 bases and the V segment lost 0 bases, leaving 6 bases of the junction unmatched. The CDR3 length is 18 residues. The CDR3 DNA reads TGTGCCTTGTGGGAGGTGCCCCCCCAAGAGTTGGGCAAAAAAATCAAGGTATTT. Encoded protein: CALWEVPPQELGKKIKVF.